This TCR beta chain appears in the sequencing data of a study of T-cell memory formation after mild COVID-19. Study results and caveats: Contracting clones from day 15 to 85 showed balanced CD4/CD8; later expanders favored CD4+.

This clonotype appeared a few times. No antigen is known for it. CDR1 is SQVTM and CDR2 is ANQGSEA in the germline V gene. V lost 7 bases to trimming and J lost 7 bases, with 14 bases between them. CDR3 length: 11 amino acids. Each CDR3 protein gets one entry after TCRdb re-called the 5' RACE reads with MiXCR. The sample yields approximately 150,000 distinct CDR3 sequences, roughly 15% seen once. Sequencing input: PBMCs or a T cell subset sorted from them (not recorded which). The receptor's source is an adult woman who had mild COVID-19 (a few samples of this study predate the infection). Cell type and time point are not known. The chain joins TRBV29-1 to TRBJ2-7, with D maybe TRBD2 (6 bases). The CDR3 region has the DNA TGCAGCGCCAAGACGGGGAGGGAGCAGTACTTC. It is translated as CSAKTGREQYF.